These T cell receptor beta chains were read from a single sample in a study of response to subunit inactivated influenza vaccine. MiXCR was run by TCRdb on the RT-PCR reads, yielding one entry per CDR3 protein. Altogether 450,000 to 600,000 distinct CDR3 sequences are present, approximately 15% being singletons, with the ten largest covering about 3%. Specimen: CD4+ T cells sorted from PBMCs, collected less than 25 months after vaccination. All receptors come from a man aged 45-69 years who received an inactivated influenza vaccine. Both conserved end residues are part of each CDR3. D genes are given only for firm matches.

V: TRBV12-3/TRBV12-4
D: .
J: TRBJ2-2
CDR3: CASSSRPPRAPNTGELFF

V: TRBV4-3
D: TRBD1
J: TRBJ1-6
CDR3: CASSQGTGQNNSPLHF

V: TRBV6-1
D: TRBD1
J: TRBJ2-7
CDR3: CACRRPGQSYEQYF

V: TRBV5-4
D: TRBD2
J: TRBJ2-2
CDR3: CASSPGTSGTFAGELFF

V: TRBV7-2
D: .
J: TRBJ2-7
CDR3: CASSLRRGDASEQYF

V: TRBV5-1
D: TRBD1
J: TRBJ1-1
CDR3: CASSKQGGQMNTEAFF

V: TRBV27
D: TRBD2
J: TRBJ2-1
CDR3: CASSGASGGDNEQFF

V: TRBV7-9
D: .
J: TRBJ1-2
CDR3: CASSLGPQWDGYTF

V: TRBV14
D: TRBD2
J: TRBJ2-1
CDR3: CASSPQWGGNPYNEQFF

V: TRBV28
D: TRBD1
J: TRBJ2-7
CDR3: CASNQIGAGGAYEQYF

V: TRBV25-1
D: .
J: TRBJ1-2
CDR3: CASTGGEEESGYTF

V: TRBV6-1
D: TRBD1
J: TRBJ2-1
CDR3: CASSEDGTGTGYRNEQFF

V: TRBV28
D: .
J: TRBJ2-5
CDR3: CASSLWQDSQETQYF

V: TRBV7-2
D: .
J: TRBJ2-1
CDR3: CASSLAWGNEQFF

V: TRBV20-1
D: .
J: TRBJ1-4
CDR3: CSARGAREKLFF

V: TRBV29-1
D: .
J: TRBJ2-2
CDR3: CSVVLGSYTGELFF

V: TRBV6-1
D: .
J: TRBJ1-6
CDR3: CASSQATGVPNSPLHF

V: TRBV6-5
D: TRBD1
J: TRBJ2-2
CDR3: CASSYSFIGTGATGELFF

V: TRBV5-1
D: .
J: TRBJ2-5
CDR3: CASSQRPGHEGTQYF

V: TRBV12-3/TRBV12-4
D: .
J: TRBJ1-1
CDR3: CASSPSFNRLYTEAFF

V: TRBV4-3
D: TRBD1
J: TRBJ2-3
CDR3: CASSQHRGRTDTQYF

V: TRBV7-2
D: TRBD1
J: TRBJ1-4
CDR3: CASSLGGQVGEKLFF

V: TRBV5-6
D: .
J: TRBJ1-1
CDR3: CASSLDKNTEAFF

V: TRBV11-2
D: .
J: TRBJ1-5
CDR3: CASSSFPNQPQHF

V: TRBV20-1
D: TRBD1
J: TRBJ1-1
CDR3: CSAKDAGTGLTEAFF

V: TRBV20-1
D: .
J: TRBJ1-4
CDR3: CSARDLRSGVRSEKLFF

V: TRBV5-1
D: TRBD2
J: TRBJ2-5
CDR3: CASTQSGTSGRAMVETQYF

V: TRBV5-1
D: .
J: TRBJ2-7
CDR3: CASSTGQNYEQYF

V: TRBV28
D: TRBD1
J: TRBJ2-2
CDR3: CASTTGLNTRELFF

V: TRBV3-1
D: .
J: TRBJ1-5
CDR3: CASSPGRNYQPQHF

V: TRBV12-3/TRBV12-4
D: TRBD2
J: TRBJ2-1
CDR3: CASRFLAGEENEQFF

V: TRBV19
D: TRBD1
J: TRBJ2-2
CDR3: CASNSRTGATGELFF

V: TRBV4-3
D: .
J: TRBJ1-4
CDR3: CASSQHRATNEKLFF

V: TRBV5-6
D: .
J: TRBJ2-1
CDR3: CASSWVGGEQFF

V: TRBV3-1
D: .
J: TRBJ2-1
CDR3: CASSQYRKLANVDEQFF

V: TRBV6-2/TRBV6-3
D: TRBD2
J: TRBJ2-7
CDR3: CASSYEPSGRRSYEQYF

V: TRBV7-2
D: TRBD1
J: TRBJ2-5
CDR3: CASSTSTGAWYQETQYF

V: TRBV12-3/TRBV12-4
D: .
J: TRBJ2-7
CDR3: CASSFEDAYEQYF

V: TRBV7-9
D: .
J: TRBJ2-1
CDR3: CASSLSLVITEQFF

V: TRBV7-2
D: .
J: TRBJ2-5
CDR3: CASSQSQETQYF

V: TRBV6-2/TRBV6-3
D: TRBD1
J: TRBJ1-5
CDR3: CASSGGPGQGDQPQHF

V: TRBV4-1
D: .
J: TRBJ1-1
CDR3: CASSQERGITEAFF

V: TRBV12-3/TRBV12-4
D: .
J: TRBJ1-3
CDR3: CASSGALGNTIYF

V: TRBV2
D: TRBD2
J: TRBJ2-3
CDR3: CASILLAYTDTQYF

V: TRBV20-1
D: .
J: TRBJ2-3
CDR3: CSALLPRLLGADTQYF

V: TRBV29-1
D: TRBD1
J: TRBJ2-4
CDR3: CSVVGTGENIQYF

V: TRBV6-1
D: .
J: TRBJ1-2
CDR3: CASTQFGNYGYTF

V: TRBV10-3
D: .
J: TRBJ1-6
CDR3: CAISEGRGSPLHF